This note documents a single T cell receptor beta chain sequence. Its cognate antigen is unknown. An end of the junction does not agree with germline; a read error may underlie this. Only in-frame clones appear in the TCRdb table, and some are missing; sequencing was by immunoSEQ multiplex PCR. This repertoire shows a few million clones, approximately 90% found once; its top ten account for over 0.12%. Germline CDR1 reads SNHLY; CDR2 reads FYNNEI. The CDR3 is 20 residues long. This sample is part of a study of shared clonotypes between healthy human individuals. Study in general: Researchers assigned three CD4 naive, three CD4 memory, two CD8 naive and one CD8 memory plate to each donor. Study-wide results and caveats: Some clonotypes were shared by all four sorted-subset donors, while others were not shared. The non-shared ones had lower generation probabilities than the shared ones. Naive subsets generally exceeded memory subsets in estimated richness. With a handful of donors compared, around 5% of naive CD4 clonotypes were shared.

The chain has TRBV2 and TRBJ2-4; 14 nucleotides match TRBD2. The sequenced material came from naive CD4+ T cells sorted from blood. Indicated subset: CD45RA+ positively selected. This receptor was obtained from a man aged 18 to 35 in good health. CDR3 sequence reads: CASSKAGTSGSWMAKNIQYF. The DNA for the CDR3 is TGTGCCAGCAGTAAAGCCGGGACTAGCGGGAGCTGGATGGCCAAAAACATTCAGTACTTC. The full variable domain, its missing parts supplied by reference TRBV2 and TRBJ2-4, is EPEVTQTPSHQVTQMGQEVILRCVPISNHLYFYWYRQILGQKVEFLVSFYNNEISEKSEIFDDQFSVERPDGSNFTLKIRSTKLEDSAMYFCASSKAGTSGSWMAKNIQYFGAGTRLSVL.